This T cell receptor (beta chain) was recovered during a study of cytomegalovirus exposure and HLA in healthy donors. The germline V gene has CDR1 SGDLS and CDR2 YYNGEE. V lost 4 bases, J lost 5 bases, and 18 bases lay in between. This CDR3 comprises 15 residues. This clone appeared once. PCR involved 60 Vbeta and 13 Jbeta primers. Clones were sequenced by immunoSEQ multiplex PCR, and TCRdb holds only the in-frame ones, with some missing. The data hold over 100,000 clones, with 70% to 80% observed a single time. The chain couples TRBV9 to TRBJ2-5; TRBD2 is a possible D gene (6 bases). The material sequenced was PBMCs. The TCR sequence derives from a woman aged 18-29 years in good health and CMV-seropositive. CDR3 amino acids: CASSPSGRDGETQYF. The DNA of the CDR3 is TGTGCCAGCAGCCCCTCTGGGCGGGACGGGGAGACCCAGTACTTC. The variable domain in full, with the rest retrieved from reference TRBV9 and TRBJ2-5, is DSGVTQTPKHLITATGQRVTLRCSPRSGDLSVYWYQQSLDQGLQFLIQYYNGEERAKGNILERFSAQQFPDLHSELNLSSLELGDSALYFCASSPSGRDGETQYFGPGTRLLVL.